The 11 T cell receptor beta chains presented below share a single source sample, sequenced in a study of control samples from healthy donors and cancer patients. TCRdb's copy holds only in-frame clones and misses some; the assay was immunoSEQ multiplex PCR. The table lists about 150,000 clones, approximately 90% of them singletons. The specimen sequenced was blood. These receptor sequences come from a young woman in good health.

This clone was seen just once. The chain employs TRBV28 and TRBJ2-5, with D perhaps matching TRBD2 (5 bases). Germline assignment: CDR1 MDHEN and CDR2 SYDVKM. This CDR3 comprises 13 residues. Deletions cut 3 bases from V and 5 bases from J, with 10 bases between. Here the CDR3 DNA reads TGTGCCAGCAGTTTCGGGGTAGTGGAGACCCAGTACTTC. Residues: CASSFGVVETQYF.

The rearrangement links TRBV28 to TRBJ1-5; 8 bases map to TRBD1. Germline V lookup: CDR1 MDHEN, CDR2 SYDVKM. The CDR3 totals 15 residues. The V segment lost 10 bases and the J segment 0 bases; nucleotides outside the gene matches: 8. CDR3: CAIQGAPYSNQPQHF. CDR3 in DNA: TGTGCCATCCAGGGGGCCCCATATAGCAATCAGCCCCAGCATTTT.

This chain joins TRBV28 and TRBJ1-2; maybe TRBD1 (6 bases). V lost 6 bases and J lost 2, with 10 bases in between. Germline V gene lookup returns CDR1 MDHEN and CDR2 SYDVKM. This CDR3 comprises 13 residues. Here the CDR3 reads CASRRTENYGYTF. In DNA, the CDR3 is TGTGCCAGCAGGAGGACAGAGAACTATGGCTACACCTTC.

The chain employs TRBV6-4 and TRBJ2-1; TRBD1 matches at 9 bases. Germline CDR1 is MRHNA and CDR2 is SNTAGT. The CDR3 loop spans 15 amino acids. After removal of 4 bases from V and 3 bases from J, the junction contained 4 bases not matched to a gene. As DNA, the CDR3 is TGTGCCAGCAGTGCGGGGGACAGGGACTACAATGAGCAGTTCTTC. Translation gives CASSAGDRDYNEQFF.

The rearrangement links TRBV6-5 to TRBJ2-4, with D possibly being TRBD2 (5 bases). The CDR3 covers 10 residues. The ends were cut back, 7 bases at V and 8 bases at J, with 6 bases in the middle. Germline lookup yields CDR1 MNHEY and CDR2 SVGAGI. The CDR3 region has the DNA TGTGCCAGCAAGGGAGACATTCAGTACTTC. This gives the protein CASKGDIQYF.

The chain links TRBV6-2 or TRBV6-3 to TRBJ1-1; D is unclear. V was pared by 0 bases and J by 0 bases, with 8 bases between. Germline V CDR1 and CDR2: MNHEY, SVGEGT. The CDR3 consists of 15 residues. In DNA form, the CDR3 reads TGTGCCAGCAGTTACTCGACGAGAATGAACACTGAAGCTTTCTTT. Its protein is CASSYSTRMNTEAFF.

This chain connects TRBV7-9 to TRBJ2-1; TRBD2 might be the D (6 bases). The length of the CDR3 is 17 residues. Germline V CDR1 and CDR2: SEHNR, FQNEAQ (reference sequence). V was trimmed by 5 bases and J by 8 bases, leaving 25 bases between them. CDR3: CASSQRTGLSGLYEQFF. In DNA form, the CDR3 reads TGTGCCAGCAGCCAGCGAACGGGACTCTCAGGACTATATGAGCAGTTCTTC.

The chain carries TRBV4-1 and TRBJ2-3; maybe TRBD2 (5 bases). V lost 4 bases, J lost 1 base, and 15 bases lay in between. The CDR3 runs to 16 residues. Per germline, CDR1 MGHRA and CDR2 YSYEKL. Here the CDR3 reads CASSPSGSGGTDTQYF. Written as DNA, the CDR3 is TGCGCCAGCAGCCCCTCTGGAAGCGGTGGCACAGATACGCAGTATTTT.

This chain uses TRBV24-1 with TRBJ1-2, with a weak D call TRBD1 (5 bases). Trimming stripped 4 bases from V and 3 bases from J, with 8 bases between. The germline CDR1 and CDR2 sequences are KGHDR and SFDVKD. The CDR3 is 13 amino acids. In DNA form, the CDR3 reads TGTGCCACCAGTGAAACAGGCGACTATGGCTACACCTTC. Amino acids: CATSETGDYGYTF.

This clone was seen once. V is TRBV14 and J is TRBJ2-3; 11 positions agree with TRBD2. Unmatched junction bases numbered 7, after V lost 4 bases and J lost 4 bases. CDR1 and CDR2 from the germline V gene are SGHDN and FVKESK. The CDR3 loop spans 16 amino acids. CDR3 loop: CASSPLAGDAADTQYF. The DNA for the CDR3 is TGTGCCAGCAGCCCACTAGCGGGAGATGCCGCAGATACGCAGTATTTT. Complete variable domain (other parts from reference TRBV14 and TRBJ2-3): EAGVTQFPSHSVIEKGQTVTLRCDPISGHDNLYWYRRVMGKEIKFLLHFVKESKQDESGMPNNRFLAERTGGTYSTLKVQPAELEDSGVYFCASSPLAGDAADTQYFGPGTRLTVL.

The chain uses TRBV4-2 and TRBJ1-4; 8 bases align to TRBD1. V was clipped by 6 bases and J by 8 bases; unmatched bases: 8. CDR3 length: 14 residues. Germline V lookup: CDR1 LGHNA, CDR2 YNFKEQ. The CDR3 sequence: CASRDGTGGEKLFF. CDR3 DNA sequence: TGTGCCAGCAGGGATGGGACAGGCGGAGAAAAACTGTTTTTT.